The TCR beta chain under discussion was sequenced for a study of spatial heterogeneity in lung cancer. Study-wide findings and caveats: Counts of expanded alpha and beta TCRs within tumors tracked the tumor nonsynonymous mutation count.

MiXCR, applied by TCRdb to the 5' RACE reads, yields one record per CDR3 protein. The table lists 8,000 to 9,500 distinct CDR3 sequences, approximately 6.8% of them singletons, with 8.5% to 9.5% in the top ten. This clonotype was detected ten times or more. What it binds is unknown. Time point here: sample taken at primary tumor resection. Germline values: CDR1 LNHDA, CDR2 SQIVND (reference sequence). After removal of 5 bases from V and 3 bases from J, the junction contained 5 bases not matched to a gene. The CDR3 loop spans 14 amino acids. The J gene is TRBJ2-5, the V gene TRBV19; 8 nucleotides match TRBD1. This TCR came from a male donor with early-stage non-small cell lung cancer. Sequencing was performed on lung tumor tissue, taken at surgery. CDR3 sequence reads: CASSLADREETQYF. The CDR3, as DNA: TGTGCCAGTAGTTTGGCGGACAGGGAAGAGACCCAGTACTTC. The variable domain in full, with the rest retrieved from reference TRBV19 and TRBJ2-5, is DGGITQSPKYLFRKEGQNVTLSCEQNLNHDAMYWYRQDPGQGLRLIYYSQIVNDFQKGDIAEGYSVSREKKESFPLTVTSAQKNPTAFYLCASSLADREETQYFGPGTRLLVL.